The clone carrying this T cell receptor (beta chain) was seen a few times. What it recognizes is unknown. This sample was taken from a study of cytomegalovirus exposure and HLA in healthy donors. Study observations and caveats: An Asian-associated ancestry cluster reportedly showed fewer N-insertions than the roughly 670-donor mean in a later analysis. Earlier analysis yielded a pattern in which most TCR beta V segments were productive about 87% or about 30% of the time.

60 Vbeta and 13 Jbeta primers were used in PCR. Assay used: immunoSEQ multiplex PCR; TCRdb lists only in-frame clones, some missing. The data hold some 170,000 clones, with 9.5% observed a single time. The CDR3 runs to 15 residues. CDR1 is MNHNS, CDR2 SASEGT, per germline. V gave up 5 bases and J gave up 2 bases; unmatched junction bases: 3. The chain couples TRBV6-1 to TRBJ2-1; TRBD1 matches 10 bases. The clonotype originates from a woman aged 25 to 39 in good health and CMV-seropositive. Sequenced material: PBMCs. Here the CDR3 DNA reads TGTGCCAGCAGTTGGGACAGGGGTGCCTACAATGAGCAGTTCTTC. This translates into CASSWDRGAYNEQFF.